These T cell receptor beta chains were read from a single sample in a study of cytomegalovirus exposure and HLA in healthy donors. TCRdb keeps only in-frame clones here, not all; method: immunoSEQ multiplex PCR. Among some 140,000 clones, nearly 80% were seen once, and the ten largest hold around 13%. The sample consisted of PBMCs. The receptors come from a young man in good health and CMV-seropositive. Both conserved end residues are trimmed from each CDR3. Clone size, where shown, is once, few, many, or a class for clones that have expanded.

size	J	V	length	CDR3
NA	TRBJ2-3	TRBV7-3	13	ASSETSGNTDTQY
NA	TRBJ2-1	TRBV11-3	11	ASSSRVYNEQF
NA	TRBJ2-3	TRBV25-1	15	ASSEVGLAGVRDTQY
few	TRBJ1-2	TRBV6-5	11	ASSWRQTYGYT
many	TRBJ1-1	TRBV2	13	ASILRGAGSTEAF
NA	TRBJ2-7	TRBV6-1	12	ASSPGTGVSEQY
NA	TRBJ2-7	TRBV6-6	12	ASKTGTSRYEQY
NA	TRBJ2-5	TRBV28	15	ASSSGTSGSSVETQY
NA	TRBJ1-1	TRBV10-3	10	ASRWEDNEAF
NA	NA	TRBV28	12	ASSLVTQGYEQY
NA	TRBJ2-6	TRBV19	13	ASTPGGSGANVLT
NA	TRBJ1-1	TRBV5-4	12	ASSSGDRAAEAF
once	TRBJ2-5	TRBV7-3	12	ASSPGTGDETQY
NA	TRBJ1-1	TRBV18	14	ASSTSDRGADTEAF